This T cell receptor (beta chain) comes out of a study of human T cells and chemical hapten exposure. Across the study: TCR yield per sample varied, mainly due to pooled library volumes.

Study results and caveats: Versus controls, expanded TCRs had significantly more large CDR3 similarity clusters.

The time point was: patch test 2, 6 weeks after DPC sensitization. Treatment denoted: therapeutic diphenylcyclopropenone sensitization with weekly scalp DPC. Suited to DPC and affected by alopecia, the donors ranged from 18 to 70 years old. This clonotype occurred many times. Antigen specificity is unknown. The CDR3 sequence is 15 residues long. Germline CDR1 and CDR2: MNHNS and SASEGT. The trim removed 1 base at V and 9 bases at J, leaving 8 bases unmatched. Library construction involved attaching unique molecular identifiers to individual cDNA molecules, which allowed quantitative, reproducible TCR counting. TCRdb reprocessed the RACE reads with MiXCR, giving one entry per CDR3 protein. In the table there are around 80,000 distinct CDR3 sequences, less than 8.5% of which are singletons.

The TCR originated in a woman between 25 and 40 years old with alopecia areata. Some clones in this sample may be carry-over from other donors' samples. Sequenced material: whole blood, taken in connection with sensitization to the hapten diphenylcyclopropenone (DPC). The chain combines TRBV6-1 with TRBJ2-3, with TRBD2 identical over 9 bases. This chain's CDR3 is CASSEESGGPRTQYF. Written as DNA, the CDR3 is TGTGCCAGCAGTGAAGAAAGCGGGGGGCCCCGGACGCAGTATTTT.